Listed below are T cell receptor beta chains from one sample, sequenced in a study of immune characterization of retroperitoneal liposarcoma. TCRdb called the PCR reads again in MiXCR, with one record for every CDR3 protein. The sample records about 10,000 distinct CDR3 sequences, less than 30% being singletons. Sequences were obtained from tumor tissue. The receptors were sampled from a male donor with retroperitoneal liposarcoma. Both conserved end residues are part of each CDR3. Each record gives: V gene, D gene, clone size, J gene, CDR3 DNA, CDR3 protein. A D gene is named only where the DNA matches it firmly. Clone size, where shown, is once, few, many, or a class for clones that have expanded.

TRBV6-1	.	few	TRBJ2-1	TGTGCCAGCAGTCCCCCGTTGCCCTACAATGAGCAGTTCTTC	CASSPPLPYNEQFF
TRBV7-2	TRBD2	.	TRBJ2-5	TGTGCCAGCAGCACAAGCGGGACCCAAGAGACCCAGTACTTC	CASSTSGTQETQYF
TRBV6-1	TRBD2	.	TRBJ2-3	TGTGCCAGCAGTGACGCGACTAGCGGGGCCACAGATACGCAGTATTTT	CASSDATSGATDTQYF
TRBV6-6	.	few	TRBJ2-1	TGTGCCACCCGCCGCCAGATCTACGAGCAGTTCTTC	CATRRQIYEQFF
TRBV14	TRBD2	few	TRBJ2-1	TGTGCCAGCAGCCACGTCGGGGGGGCAGGCAATGAGCAGTTCTTC	CASSHVGGAGNEQFF
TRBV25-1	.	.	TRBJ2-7	TGTGCCAGCACCCCAGAGGGCACTTACAATGAGCAGTACTTC	CASTPEGTYNEQYF
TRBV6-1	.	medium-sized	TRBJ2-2	TGTGCCAGCAGTGATCTGTTGAACACCGGGGAGCTGTTTTTT	CASSDLLNTGELFF
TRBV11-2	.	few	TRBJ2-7	TGTGCCAGCAGCTTGGGCTCGGGGTTCTACGAGCAGTACTTC	CASSLGSGFYEQYF
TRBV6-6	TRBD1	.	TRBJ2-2	TGTGCCAGCAGGACAGGGGTGAACACCGGGGAGCTGTTTTTT	CASRTGVNTGELFF
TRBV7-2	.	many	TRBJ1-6	TGTGCCAGCAGCTTGGGAGGGGCCAGGTTTAGTTCACCCCTCCACTTT	CASSLGGARFSSPLHF
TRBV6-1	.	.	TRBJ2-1	TGTGCCAGCAGGTTTTCCTACGAGCAGTTCTTC	CASRFSYEQFF
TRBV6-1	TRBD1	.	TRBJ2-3	TGTGCCAGCAGGACAGGGGAACCAGATACGCAGTATTTT	CASRTGEPDTQYF
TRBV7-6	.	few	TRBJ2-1	TGTGCCAGCAGGGGAGGTTCGCAGGGTACCGACTACGAGCAGTTCTTC	CASRGGSQGTDYEQFF
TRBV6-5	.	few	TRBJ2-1	TGTGCCAGCAGTTACTCGATGATAGGAGAGACCCAGTTCTTC	CASSYSMIGETQFF
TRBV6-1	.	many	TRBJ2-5	TGTGCCAGCAGCAGTCCGGGGACCCAGTACTTC	CASSSPGTQYF
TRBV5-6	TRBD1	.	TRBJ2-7	TGTGCCAGCAGCTTCTCCGGGACAGGTCTTAGCTCCTACGAGCAGTACTTC	CASSFSGTGLSSYEQYF
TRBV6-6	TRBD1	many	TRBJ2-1	TGTGCCAGCAGTTACCAGGGGGCCGGAGACGAGCAGTTCTTC	CASSYQGAGDEQFF
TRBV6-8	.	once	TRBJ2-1	TGTGCCAGCCGGCCGGCGGGGTGGTCCTACGAGCAGTTCTTC	CASRPAGWSYEQFF
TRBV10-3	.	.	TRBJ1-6	TGTGCCATCAGTGAACCACAGGGAGGGAATTCACCCCTCCACTTT	CAISEPQGGNSPLHF
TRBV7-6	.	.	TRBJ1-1	TGTGCCAGCAGCTTAGTGATGACTGAAGCTTTCTTT	CASSLVMTEAFF
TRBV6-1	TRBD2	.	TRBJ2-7	TGTGCCAGCATTAGTACGGGGGGGGGAAATGAGCAGTACTTC	CASISTGGGNEQYF
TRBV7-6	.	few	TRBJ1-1	TGTGCCTATCGGCTCACAGGACAGAACACTGAAGCTTTCTTT	CAYRLTGQNTEAFF
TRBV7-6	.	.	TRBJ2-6	TGTGCCAGCAGCCCCTGGGACCTCGCCAACGTCCTGACTTTC	CASSPWDLANVLTF
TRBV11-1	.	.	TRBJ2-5	TGTGCCAGCAGCTACCAATCTAATGAGCAGTACTTC	CASSYQSNEQYF
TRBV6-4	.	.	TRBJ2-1	TGTGCCAGCAGTGACTCGATCGCGGGGAACAATGAGCAGTTCTTC	CASSDSIAGNNEQFF
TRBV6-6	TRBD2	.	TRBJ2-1	TGTGCCAGCAGTTACGATTCTAGCGGGGGGGCCGGTGAGCAGTTCTTC	CASSYDSSGGAGEQFF
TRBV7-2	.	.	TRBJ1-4	TGTGCCAGCAGCTTTCGTCGGGAAAAACTGTTTTTT	CASSFRREKLFF
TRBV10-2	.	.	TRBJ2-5	TGCGCCAGCAGCGTAACAGGGAAAGAGACCCAGTACTTC	CASSVTGKETQYF
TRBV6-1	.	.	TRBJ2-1	TGTGCCAGCAGTTCTCCGGGACGGTTGTACAATGAGCAGTTCTTC	CASSSPGRLYNEQFF
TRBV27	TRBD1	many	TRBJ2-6	TGTGCCAGCAGTCCGGGACAGGGACTAATTACTGGGGCCAACGTCCTGACTTTC	CASSPGQGLITGANVLTF
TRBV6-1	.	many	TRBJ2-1	TGTGCCAGTGGAAGCTCCTACGAGCAGTTCTTC	CASGSSYEQFF
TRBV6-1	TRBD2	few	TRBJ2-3	TGTGCCAGCAGCCGACTAGCGGGGGGTACAGATACGCAGTATTTT	CASSRLAGGTDTQYF
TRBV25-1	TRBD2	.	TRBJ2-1	TGTGCCAGCATTTCACCCCAGACTAGCGGGACGCAGACCCAGTTCTTC	CASISPQTSGTQTQFF
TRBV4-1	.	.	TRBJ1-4	TGCGCCAGCAGCCAAGTGCCCCATTGGGAGGAAAAACTGTTTTTT	CASSQVPHWEEKLFF
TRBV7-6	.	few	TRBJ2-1	TGTGCTAGCAGCCCCGACAGCCTCTCCTACAATGAGCAGTTCTTC	CASSPDSLSYNEQFF
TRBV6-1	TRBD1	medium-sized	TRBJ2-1	TGTGCCAGCAGTAGTCGACAGGGGGGAAGCGGGCAGTTCTTC	CASSSRQGGSGQFF
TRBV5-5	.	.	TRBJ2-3	TGTGCCAGCATCCCATTAAGTTCCGCGAATACGCAGTATTTT	CASIPLSSANTQYF
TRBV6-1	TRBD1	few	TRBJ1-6	TGTGCCAGCAGCCGGAGGGGGGACAGTAATTCACCCCTCCACTTT	CASSRRGDSNSPLHF
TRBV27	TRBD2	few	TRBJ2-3	TGTGCCAGCAGGGCGGGAGGGCCGGGGAATACGCAGTATTTT	CASRAGGPGNTQYF
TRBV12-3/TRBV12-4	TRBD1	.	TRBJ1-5	TGTGCCAGCAGTATGACAGGGACCAATCAGCCCCAGCATTTT	CASSMTGTNQPQHF
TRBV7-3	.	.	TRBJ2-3	TGTGCCAGCAGCTTAGGGGTAGATACGCAGTATTTT	CASSLGVDTQYF
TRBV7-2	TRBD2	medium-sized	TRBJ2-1	TGTGCCAGCAGCGCCGGGACTAGCGGGACCTTGGGTGAGCAGTTCTTC	CASSAGTSGTLGEQFF
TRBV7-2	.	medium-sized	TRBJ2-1	TGTGCCAGCAGCTTAAACCAAGAGACCCAGTTCTTC	CASSLNQETQFF
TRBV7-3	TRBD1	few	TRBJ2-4	TGTGCCAGCAGCCCCGGGACAGGGTTGGTAAATGAGCAGTACTTC	CASSPGTGLVNEQYF
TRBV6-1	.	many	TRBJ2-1	TGTGCCAGCAGTGTCTCTTCAGGCTACGAGCAGTTCTTC	CASSVSSGYEQFF
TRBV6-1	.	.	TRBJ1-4	TGTGCCAGCAGCCGCTCGTGGGGTGCAACTAATGAAAAACTGTTTTTT	CASSRSWGATNEKLFF
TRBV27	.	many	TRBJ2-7	TGTGCCAGCAGTTTGACGGCCAACTCCTACGAGCAGTACTTC	CASSLTANSYEQYF
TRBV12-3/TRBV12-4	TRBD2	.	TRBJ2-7	TGTGCCAGCAGTACCGCCGGGACTAGCGGTTCCTACAATGAGCAGTACTTC	CASSTAGTSGSYNEQYF
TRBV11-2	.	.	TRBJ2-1	TGTGCCAGCAGCCACGCCGGGACACTAAACTACGAGCAGTTCTTC	CASSHAGTLNYEQFF
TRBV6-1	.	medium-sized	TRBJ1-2	TGTGCCAGCAGTCCCTCACTCCTGGCAGGGCCCTATGGCTACACCTTC	CASSPSLLAGPYGYTF
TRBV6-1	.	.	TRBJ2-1	TGTGCCAGCAGTTGGGGGGAGACCCAGTTCTTC	CASSWGETQFF
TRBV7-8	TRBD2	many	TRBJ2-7	TGTGCCAGCAGCTTATTAGCGGGGGGACTCTCCTACAATGAGCAGTACTTC	CASSLLAGGLSYNEQYF
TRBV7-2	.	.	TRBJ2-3	TGTGCCAGCAGCTTAGCTAGCACAGATACGCAGTATTTT	CASSLASTDTQYF
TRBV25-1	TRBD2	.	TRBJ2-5	TGTGCCAGCAGTGCTGGGACTAGCGGGAGGACCCAAGAGACCCAGTACTTC	CASSAGTSGRTQETQYF
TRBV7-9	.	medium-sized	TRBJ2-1	TGTGCCAGCAGCCCCCTCTACGAGCAGTTCTTC	CASSPLYEQFF
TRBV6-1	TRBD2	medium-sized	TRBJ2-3	TGTGCCAGCCTCCCTTCGGGGGGGGTAAGCACAGATACGCAGTATTTT	CASLPSGGVSTDTQYF
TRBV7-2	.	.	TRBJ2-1	TGTGCCAGCAGTCGGGGGCCCCAAGAGACCCAGTTCTTC	CASSRGPQETQFF